This T cell receptor (beta chain) was obtained from a study of TIL therapy for anti-PD-1-resistant metastatic lung cancer. Study details: Most patients had lung adenocarcinoma.

Time point: pre-treatment sample, taken before nivolumab and TIL therapy. Stage 4 NSCLC adults joined between 2017 and January 2020. The immunoSEQ assay was v3. The assay was immunoSEQ multiplex PCR, and TCRdb's table has in-frame clones only and misses some. The data contain about 52,000 clones, 79% of them singletons. This clone was found once. From germline, CDR1 is MNHEY and CDR2 SVGAGI. This CDR3 contains 13 residues. The V and J ends lost 6 bases and 0 bases respectively, with 6 bases between them. This chain connects TRBV6-5 to TRBJ1-5; D remains unclear. The clonotype was recovered from a woman between 30 and 85 years old with non-small cell lung cancer. Sequenced here: blood, sampled at baseline. CDR3 coding DNA: TGTGCCAGCAGCCTCTTTAGCAATCAGCCCCAGCATTTT. It is translated as CASSLFSNQPQHF.